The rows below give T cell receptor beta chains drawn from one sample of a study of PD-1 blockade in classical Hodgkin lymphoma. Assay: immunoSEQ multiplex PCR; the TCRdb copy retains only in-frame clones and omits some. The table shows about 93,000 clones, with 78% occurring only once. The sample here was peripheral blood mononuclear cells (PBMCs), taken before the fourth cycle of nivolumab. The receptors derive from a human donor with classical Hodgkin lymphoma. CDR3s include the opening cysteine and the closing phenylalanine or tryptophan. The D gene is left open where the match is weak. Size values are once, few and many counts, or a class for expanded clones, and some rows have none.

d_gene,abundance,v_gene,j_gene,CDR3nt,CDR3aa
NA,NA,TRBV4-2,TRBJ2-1,TGTGCCAGCAGCCAAGGGGGCGCAGGGACCTTTATCAATGAGCAGTTCTTC,CASSQGGAGTFINEQFF
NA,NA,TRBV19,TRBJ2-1,TGTGCCAGTAGTAAATACAGGGGAGGGGGGTACAATGAGCAGTTCTTC,CASSKYRGGGYNEQFF
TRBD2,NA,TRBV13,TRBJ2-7,TGTGCCAGCAGCTTAGTGGGGGGGTCGGTCGTATCCTACGAGCAGTACTTC,CASSLVGGSVVSYEQYF
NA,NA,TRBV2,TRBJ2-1,TGTGCCAGCAGTGAACGGGCTAGCTCCTACAATGAGCAGTTCTTC,CASSERASSYNEQFF
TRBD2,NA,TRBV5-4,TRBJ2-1,TGTGCCAGCAGCTACAATAGCGGGGGGCGATACAATGAGCAGTTCTTC,CASSYNSGGRYNEQFF
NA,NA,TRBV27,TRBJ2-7,TGTGCCAGCAGTTCATTGTCGGGACACGGCTCCTACGAGCAGTACTTC,CASSSLSGHGSYEQYF
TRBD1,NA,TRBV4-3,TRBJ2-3,TGCGCCAGCAGCCAACAGGGGGCTAGCACAGATACGCAGTATTTT,CASSQQGASTDTQYF
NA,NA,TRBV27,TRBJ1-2,TGTGCCAGCAGTTTAAGGCGGGGTACGGGAGGCTACACCTTC,CASSLRRGTGGYTF
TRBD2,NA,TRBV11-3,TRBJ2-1,TGTGCCAGCAGCCAGGGACTAGCGGGGATCAATGAGCAGTTCTTC,CASSQGLAGINEQFF
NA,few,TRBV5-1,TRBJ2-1,TGCGCCAGCAGCTTGCCCCAAACTACAGGAGAATTCTACAATGAGCAGTTCTTC,CASSLPQTTGEFYNEQFF
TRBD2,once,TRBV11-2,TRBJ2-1,TGTGCCAGCAGCTCCCGCGGGGGGCTGATCAATGAGCAGTTCTTC,CASSSRGGLINEQFF
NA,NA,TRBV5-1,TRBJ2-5,TGCGCCAGCAGCTCGGACCTAGAGACCCAGTACTTC,CASSSDLETQYF
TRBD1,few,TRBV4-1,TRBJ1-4,TGCGCCAGCAGCCAAGGGGACAGGAGAAATGAAAAACTGTTTTTT,CASSQGDRRNEKLFF
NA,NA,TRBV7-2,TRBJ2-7,TGTGCCAGCAGCTTAGAATGGGGAGAGCAGTACTTC,CASSLEWGEQYF
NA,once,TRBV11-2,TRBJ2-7,TGTGCCAGCAGCTTCCAGGGGCTCCCTCACTACGAGCAGTACTTC,CASSFQGLPHYEQYF
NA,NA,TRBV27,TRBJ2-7,TGTGCCAGCAGTTTACTGAGAGGACCCTACGAGCAGTACTTC,CASSLLRGPYEQYF
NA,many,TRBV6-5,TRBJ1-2,TGTGCCAGCAGTTACACGAGGGTCTTGGGCTACACCTTC,CASSYTRVLGYTF
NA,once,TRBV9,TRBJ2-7,TGTGCCAGCAGCGTAGATTACCGGGACGGAGCCTACGAGCAGTACTTC,CASSVDYRDGAYEQYF